This TCR beta chain appears in the sequencing data of a study of identical twins. Study-wide results and limits: High-abundance cord blood beta clonotypes had fewer insertions; memory repertoires showed none.

Germline V gene data show CDR1 as MGHRA and CDR2 as YSYEKL. After removal of 7 bases from V and 8 bases from J, the junction contained 10 bases not matched to a gene. The CDR3 length is 14 residues. This clonotype was seen only a few times. Its antigen is still unknown. cDNA molecules carried unique molecular identifiers, and template switching added a universal primer site. TCRdb itself ran the 5' RACE reads through MiXCR, one entry per CDR3 protein. The sample records around 960,000 distinct CDR3 sequences, more than 9% being singletons. These data also formed part of another study, on yellow fever vaccine responses in identical twins. This second report adds: Convergence reportedly seemed to mark part of the twins' vaccine T cell response, with personalization marking the rest.

This TCR came from a young woman in good health. V is TRBV4-1 and J is TRBJ1-1; TRBD1 aligns across 10 bases. The material sequenced was PBMCs. The CDR3 coding sequence is TGCGCCAGCACCACCGCCGGGGACAGGGGAGAAGCTTTCTTT. It translates to CASTTAGDRGEAFF.